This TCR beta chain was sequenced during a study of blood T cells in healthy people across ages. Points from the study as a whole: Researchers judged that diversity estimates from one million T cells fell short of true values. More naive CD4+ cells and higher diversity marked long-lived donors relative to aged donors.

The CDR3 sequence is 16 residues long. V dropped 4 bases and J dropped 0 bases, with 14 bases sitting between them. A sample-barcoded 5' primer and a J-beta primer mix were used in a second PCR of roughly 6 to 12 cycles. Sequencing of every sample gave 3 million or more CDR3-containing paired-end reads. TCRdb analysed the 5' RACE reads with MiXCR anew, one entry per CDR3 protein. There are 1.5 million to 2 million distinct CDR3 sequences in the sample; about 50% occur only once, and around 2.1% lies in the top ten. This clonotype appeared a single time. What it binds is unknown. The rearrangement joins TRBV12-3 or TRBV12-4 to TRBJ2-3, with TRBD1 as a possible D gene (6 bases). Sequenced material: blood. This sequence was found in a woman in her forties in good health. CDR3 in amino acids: CASSWRIGGSTDTQYF. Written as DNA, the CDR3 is TGTGCCAGCAGTTGGAGGATAGGGGGAAGCACAGATACGCAGTATTTT.